The 13 T cell receptor beta chains reported below all come from one sample, sequenced in a study of early T cells in non-severe SARS-CoV-2 infection. TCRdb re-called the 5' RACE reads through MiXCR, storing one row per CDR3 protein. Here the sample spans almost 65,000 distinct CDR3 sequences, roughly 5% being singletons. Sequenced material: whole blood. These receptors all come from an adult who was a healthcare worker with PCR-confirmed SARS-CoV-2 infection or an uninfected control (not recorded which).

Ten or more counts support this clonotype. The chain links TRBV7-2 to TRBJ2-3; D possibly corresponds to TRBD2 (6 bases). Trimming took 3 bases from V and 4 from J, leaving 11 bases between them. The CDR3 has 14 amino acids. Germline values: CDR1 SGHTA, CDR2 FQGNSA. CDR3 DNA: TGTGCCAGCAGCTTTTCACCGGGAGCAGATACGCAGTATTTT. As protein: CASSFSPGADTQYF.

V and J are TRBV27 and TRBJ2-7; TRBD2 matches 7 bases. The trim removed 5 bases at V and 0 bases at J, leaving 4 bases unmatched. Per the germline V gene, CDR1 is MNHEY and CDR2 is SMNVEV (reference sequence). The CDR3 is 14 amino acids. The CDR3 DNA reads TGTGCCAGCAGTCACCGGGACTACTCCTACGAGCAGTACTTC. Translation: CASSHRDYSYEQYF.

This clonotype appeared many times. The gene calls are TRBV27 and TRBJ2-5, with 7 nucleotides matching TRBD2. Per germline, CDR1 MNHEY and CDR2 SMNVEV (reference sequence). V trimming: 5 bases; J trimming: 4 bases; junction bases outside the gene matches: 10. This CDR3 has 15 amino acids. CDR3 protein: CASSQVLGGRETQYF. CDR3 sequence (DNA): TGTGCCAGCAGTCAAGTTTTGGGAGGGAGAGAGACCCAGTACTTC.

Details on this clonotype: This may come from a read error, since a much larger clone is one base off. J is TRBJ1-4 and V is TRBV6-6, with TRBD1 as a possible D gene (5 bases). The CDR3 covers 11 residues. V lost 6 bases and J lost 10, with 9 bases in between. Germline V gives CDR1 MNHNY, CDR2 SVGAGI (reference sequence). The CDR3 protein is CASRGHGKLFF. The CDR3 DNA is TGTGCCAGCAGGGGGCATGGAAAACTGTTTTTT.

This clonotype appeared many times. The chain carries TRBV29-1 and TRBJ1-2; D remains ambiguous. Trimming shortened V by 7 bases and J by 8 bases, and 8 bases separated the two germline ends. The CDR3 is 9 amino acids. Per germline, CDR1 SQVTM and CDR2 ANQGSEA. The CDR3 nucleotides read TGCAGCGCGAGCGGCGGCTACACCTTC. Translating gives CSASGGYTF.

This clonotype was counted many times. This chain joins TRBV20-1 and TRBJ2-5; TRBD2 agrees at 12 bases. Germline loops: CDR1 DFQATT, CDR2 SNEGSKA (reference sequence). With 6 bases clipped from V and 5 bases from J, the junction kept 10 bases outside the gene matches. The CDR3 covers 15 residues. The CDR3 loop reads CSALPSGRAQETQYF. In DNA, the CDR3 is TGCAGTGCCCTTCCTAGCGGGAGGGCCCAGGAGACCCAGTACTTC.

The V call is TRBV6-6, the J call TRBJ2-2; no definite D call. This CDR3 has 17 amino acids. Germline V lookup: CDR1 MNHNY, CDR2 SVGAGI (reference sequence). The V gene lost 0 bases and the J gene lost 0 bases, with 11 bases spanning the gap. The CDR3 coding sequence is TGTGCCAGCAGTTACTCTGGGTCCCAGACGAACACCGGGGAGCTGTTTTTT. It is translated as CASSYSGSQTNTGELFF.

This chain joins TRBV7-6 and TRBJ1-3; no clear D gene. V shed 2 bases and J shed 0 bases, with 8 bases lying between them. From germline, CDR1 is SGHVS and CDR2 FNYEAQ. This CDR3 has 15 residues. The CDR3 sequence is CASSLSLSSGNTIYF. The CDR3 nucleotides are TGTGCCAGCAGCTTAAGCCTTAGCTCTGGAAACACCATATATTTT.

This chain joins TRBV29-1 and TRBJ2-5; D is undetermined. This CDR3 contains 13 residues. V was shortened by 2 bases and J by 1 base, with 8 bases between the two germline ends. Per the germline V gene, CDR1 is SQVTM and CDR2 is ANQGSEA. Here the CDR3 reads CSVERLFQETQYF. In DNA form, the CDR3 reads TGCAGCGTTGAAAGGCTCTTCCAAGAGACCCAGTACTTC.

This clonotype showed up just a few times. This chain links TRBV9 with TRBJ1-6; 7 bases agree with TRBD1. CDR3 length equals 15 residues. Per germline, CDR1 SGDLS and CDR2 YYNGEE. The junction had 5 bases not matched to a gene; V was cut back by 3 bases and J by 5 bases. This chain's CDR3 is CASSGQGGDNSPLHF. The DNA of the CDR3 is TGTGCCAGCAGCGGACAGGGAGGAGATAATTCACCCCTCCACTTT.

The rearrangement links TRBV6-5 to TRBJ1-1, with 9 positions matching TRBD1. Germline V CDR1 and CDR2: MNHEY, SVGAGI. The CDR3 has 14 amino acids. V trimming: 5 bases; J trimming: 11 bases; junction bases outside the gene matches: 12. This CDR3 reads CASSPPIQGARAFF. For the CDR3, the DNA is TGTGCCAGCAGTCCTCCTATACAGGGGGCGCGGGCTTTCTTT.

The chain employs TRBV6-2 or TRBV6-3 and TRBJ2-1, with 8 bases aligning to TRBD2. The CDR3 consists of 16 residues. Trimming at V came to 5 bases and at J to 8 bases, leaving 14 bases not matched to a gene. Germline V gene data show CDR1 as MNHEY and CDR2 as SVGEGT. CDR3 sequence reads: CASSPRGAAVSDEQFF. The DNA of the CDR3 is TGTGCCAGCAGTCCGCGGGGGGCAGCGGTTAGTGATGAGCAGTTCTTC.

This clonotype was seen ten or more times. The gene calls are TRBV5-1 and TRBJ2-1; tentative D call: TRBD2 (6 bases). Trimming removed 7 bases from V and 5 bases from J, with 19 bases in between. CDR1 and CDR2 (germline): SGHRS, YFSETQ. CDR3 size: 15 residues. Written as DNA, the CDR3 is TGCGCCAGCTATCGTAGCCTAGCGCAAGACAATGAGCAGTTCTTC. Translating gives CASYRSLAQDNEQFF.